This TCR beta chain originates from a study of T-cell memory formation after mild COVID-19. The study, taken as a whole, reports: Some responding clones appeared in pre-infection memory, suggesting cross-reactive memory joined.

Constant-segment-primed 5'RACE gave TCR alpha and TCR beta cDNA libraries with sample barcodes and UMIs. In TCRdb, the 5' RACE reads were re-called with MiXCR into one record per CDR3 protein. Here the sample spans hundreds of thousands of distinct CDR3 sequences, 28% being singletons. This CDR3 is 19 amino acids long. Germline V lookup: CDR1 SGHAT, CDR2 FQNNGV. Deletions cut 6 bases from V and 8 bases from J, with 34 bases between. As concerns this clonotype: Its specificity is not known.

The receptor was derived from an adult woman who had mild COVID-19 (a few samples of this study predate the infection). Cell type and time point are not known. This rearrangement joins TRBV11-2 to TRBJ1-2; D is perhaps TRBD1 (6 bases). The sequenced sample was PBMCs or a T cell subset sorted from them (not recorded which). The CDR3 is CASRQLGTGTAGSLEGYTF. The CDR3 bases are TGTGCCAGCAGGCAATTAGGAACAGGGACGGCAGGAAGCCTTGAGGGCTACACCTTC.